The 10 T cell receptor beta chains given below trace back to one sample, sequenced in a study of CD8+ T cells in alopecia areata. Treatment denoted: oral pan-JAK inhibitor, 5-10 mg twice daily. Reverse transcribed after extraction, RNA yielded cDNA as the sequencing template. Profiling relied on immunoSEQ multiplex PCR, and the TCRdb table lists in-frame clones only, not all of them. The profile shows roughly 230,000 clones, roughly two fifths of them singletons. The input for sequencing was CD4+ T cells sorted from blood, taken at approximately week 36, from a patient treated with tofacitinib. All receptors come from a human donor with alopecia areata.

The chain combines TRBV29-1 with TRBJ1-5; D is ambiguous. The CDR3 has 13 residues. The V end was cut by 6 bases, the J end by 5 bases, with 14 bases between. The germline V gene encodes CDR1 SQVTM and CDR2 ANQGSEA. The CDR3 region is CSVRTSIDQPQHF. The CDR3 DNA sequence: TGCAGCGTACGAACGTCCATCGATCAGCCCCAGCATTTT.

This chain links TRBV5-6 with TRBJ2-1; no definite D call. V was pared by 0 bases and J by 3 bases, with 7 bases between. This CDR3 contains 14 residues. Germline V gives CDR1 SGHDT, CDR2 YYEEEE. CDR3 in amino acids: CASSLDSHYNEQFF. The DNA for the CDR3 is TGTGCCAGCAGCTTGGACAGTCACTACAATGAGCAGTTCTTC.

This clone was detected a few times. This chain links TRBV6-1 with TRBJ2-1, with TRBD2 matching over 10 bases. V was pared by 4 bases and J by 10 bases, with 16 bases of the junction left unmatched. Germline V gene data show CDR1 as MNHNS and CDR2 as SASEGT. The CDR3 loop spans 17 amino acids. The CDR3 nucleotides are TGTGCCAGCAGTGGATGGACTAGCGGTCCCCTTAAGGGAGAGCAGTTCTTC. Its translation is CASSGWTSGPLKGEQFF.

Only one count was recorded for this clone. The chain employs TRBV7-2 and TRBJ2-7; 7 positions agree with TRBD2. There are 15 residues in the CDR3. Germline values: CDR1 SGHTA, CDR2 FQGNSA. J was trimmed by 4 bases and V by 2 bases; bases with no gene match: 8. Written as DNA, the CDR3 is TGTGCCAGCAGCTTAATGGCTAGCGGATCATACGAGCAGTACTTC. Residues: CASSLMASGSYEQYF.

The V and J genes are TRBV30 and TRBJ1-5, with TRBD1 matching 8 bases. V lost 0 bases to trimming and J lost 2 bases; unmatched junction nucleotides: 6. Germline V gene sequence: CDR1 GTSNPN, CDR2 SVGIG (reference sequence). This CDR3 region has 16 residues. The CDR3 is CAWSVSGGAGNQPQHF. CDR3 in DNA: TGTGCCTGGAGTGTATCAGGGGGCGCGGGCAATCAGCCCCAGCATTTT.

The V and J genes are TRBV28 and TRBJ2-1, with D tentatively TRBD1 (5 bases). Trimming took off 7 bases at V and 9 bases at J, with 22 bases between the two ends. CDR3 size: 15 residues. Germline V CDR1 and CDR2: MDHEN, SYDVKM. The DNA of the CDR3 is TGTGCCAGCACGGACGACTCCTGGGGTCAGGGTGAGCAGTTCTTC. Translating gives CASTDDSWGQGEQFF.

There are a few counts of this clone. In nucleotides, the CDR3 is TGTGCCAGCAGCTTAGTACAGGGGGCTGTAGAGACCCAGTACTTC. Amino acids: CASSLVQGAVETQYF. The V gene is TRBV13, the J gene TRBJ2-5; the match to TRBD1 covers 9 bases. The CDR3 is made up of 15 amino acids. Germline V gives CDR1 PRHDT, CDR2 FYEKMQ (reference sequence). The junction had 4 bases not matched to a gene; V was cut back by 1 base and J by 4 bases.

DNA of the CDR3: TGTGCCAGCAGCTTAGGGGGAGAGTACCGCGAGCAGTACTTC. It codes for CASSLGGEYREQYF. This rearrangement joins TRBV7-6 to TRBJ2-7, with a possible D match to TRBD2 (5 bases). V was trimmed by 1 base and J by 6 bases, leaving 13 bases between them. The CDR3 is 14 amino acids. Germline CDR1 is SGHVS and CDR2 is FNYEAQ.

This rearrangement joins TRBV5-1 to TRBJ2-3; TRBD1 matches 7 bases. CDR1 SGHRS and CDR2 YFSETQ come from the germline V gene. The CDR3 consists of 16 residues. The V segment lost 0 bases and the J segment 6 bases; nucleotides outside the gene matches: 10. DNA for the CDR3: TGCGCCAGCAGCTTGGGTGCGGCAGGGGGATCGGATACGCAGTATTTT. Translated, it gives CASSLGAAGGSDTQYF.

The chain joins TRBV7-2 to TRBJ2-7; D is ambiguous. Germline CDR1 and CDR2: SGHTA and FQGNSA. This CDR3 comprises 17 residues. V lost 5 bases, J lost 0 bases, and 20 bases lay in between. The CDR3 DNA sequence: TGTGCCAGCAGCCCACACGACCGGGCCTTCAGCTCCTACGAGCAGTACTTC. Protein sequence: CASSPHDRAFSSYEQYF.